What follows are 24 T cell receptor beta chains derived from one specimen sequenced in a study of T cells in Graves' hyperthyroidism and ophthalmopathy. RNA transcripts yielded amplified TCR beta CDR3 regions. HTBI primers were used for first-round RT-PCR of the TCR CDR3. MiXCR, applied by TCRdb to the multiplex PCR reads, yields one record per CDR3 protein. The sample holds approximately 500,000 distinct CDR3 sequences, just over 45% seen once. The specimen was peripheral blood or thyroid tissue (not recorded which). The receptors stem from a woman aged 18-29 years with Graves' hyperthyroidism.

Many counts were recorded for this clonotype. The chain employs TRBV11-3 and TRBJ2-7; 8 bases map to TRBD2. Germline lookup yields CDR1 SGHNT and CDR2 YENEEA. Trimming removed 5 bases from V and 5 bases from J; junction bases left unmatched: 17. The CDR3 is made up of 17 amino acids. CDR3 amino acids: CASSPILSGMGRDEQYF. In DNA, the CDR3 is TGTGCCAGCAGCCCTATTCTTAGCGGGATGGGGCGGGACGAGCAGTACTTC.

This clonotype occurred a few times. J is TRBJ2-2 and V is TRBV4-2; 7 nucleotides match TRBD2. V shed 5 bases and J 5 bases; nucleotides not matched to a gene: 2. The length of the CDR3 is 13 residues. CDR1 is LGHNA, CDR2 YNFKEQ, per germline. CDR3 amino acids: CASSARETGELFF. Here the CDR3 DNA reads TGTGCCAGCAGCGCGCGGGAGACCGGGGAGCTGTTTTTT.

This clonotype was seen ten or more times. The V and J genes are TRBV20-1 and TRBJ2-7; 7 bases line up with TRBD1. The junction had 7 bases not matched to a gene; V was cut back by 6 bases and J by 5 bases. The CDR3 extends over 12 amino acids. In germline, CDR1 is DFQATT, CDR2 SNEGSKA (reference sequence). The chain's CDR3 is CSALQGSHEQYF. As DNA, the CDR3 is TGCAGTGCACTACAGGGGTCCCACGAGCAGTACTTC.

This clonotype has a count of ten or more. J is TRBJ2-2 and V is TRBV29-1; 7 nucleotides line up with TRBD2. Losses at the gene ends were 8 bases for V and 4 bases for J; bases not matched to a gene: 10. Germline CDR1 SQVTM, CDR2 ANQGSEA. The CDR3 has 14 residues. The CDR3 nucleotides read TGCAGCTTCCGAAGCGGGACGGGCACCGGGGAGCTGTTTTTT. The encoded protein is CSFRSGTGTGELFF.

The rearrangement uses TRBV10-2 and TRBJ2-5; possibly TRBD2 for D (6 bases). The germline V gene encodes CDR1 WSHSY and CDR2 SAAADI. This CDR3 is 16 amino acids long. V was trimmed by 2 bases and J by 2 bases, leaving 15 bases between them. This CDR3 is CASSEGTGAAQETQYF. The CDR3 nucleotides read TGCGCCAGCAGTGAGGGGACTGGGGCAGCACAAGAGACCCAGTACTTC.

This clonotype has at least ten counts. The chain recombines TRBV29-1 with TRBJ1-1; TRBD1 matches 11 bases. Trimming took 4 bases from V and 2 from J; bases not matched to a gene: 6. Germline assignment: CDR1 SQVTM and CDR2 ANQGSEA. The CDR3 spans 15 residues. As DNA, the CDR3 is TGCAGCGTTGTCCGGGACAGGGGGGTCAACACTGAAGCTTTCTTT. Amino acid sequence: CSVVRDRGVNTEAFF. Filled out from reference TRBV29-1 and TRBJ1-1, the complete variable domain reads SAVISQKPSRDICQRGTSLTIQCQVDSQVTMMFWYRQQPGQSLTLIATANQGSEATYESGFVIDKFPISRPNLTFSTLTVSNMSPEDSSIYLCSVVRDRGVNTEAFFGQGTRLTVV.

Notes on this clonotype: Because the CDR3 is missing its conserved closing phenylalanine or tryptophan, this is likely a read error. This chain uses TRBV20-1 with TRBJ1-6, with 8 bases lining up with TRBD1. The CDR3 sequence is 17 residues long. The V gene end was trimmed by 6 bases and the J gene end by 4 bases; junction bases not matched to a gene: 14. Germline values: CDR1 DFQATT, CDR2 SNEGSKA (reference sequence). The CDR3 DNA follows: TGCAGTGCGGAACCGCCCGACAGGGGCTTTTATAATTCACCCCTCCACTGT. It specifies CSAEPPDRGFYNSPLHC.

The sample holds a few counts of this clonotype. The chain is built from TRBV4-2 and TRBJ2-3, with a possible D match to TRBD2 (6 bases). V was trimmed by 4 bases and J by 4 bases, leaving 18 bases between them. This CDR3 is 16 amino acids long. Germline lookup yields CDR1 LGHNA and CDR2 YNFKEQ. The CDR3 DNA reads TGTGCCAGCAGCCCCCATGAGGGAGGAGGCTCAGATACGCAGTATTTT. It specifies CASSPHEGGGSDTQYF.

The rearrangement joins TRBV7-9 to TRBJ2-7, with D possibly being TRBD1 (6 bases). Trimming took 5 bases from V and 7 from J, leaving 21 bases between them. The CDR3 totals 15 residues. CDR1 SEHNR and CDR2 FQNEAQ come from the germline V gene (reference sequence). CDR3 sequence (DNA): TGTGCCAGCAGCCAACAGGGCCATCCCTCGGGAGAGCAGTACTTC. Amino acid sequence: CASSQQGHPSGEQYF.

This clonotype occurred a few times. CDR3 protein: CSVGQGSTEAFF. CDR3 nucleotides: TGCAGCGTTGGGCAGGGGAGCACTGAAGCTTTCTTT. The rearrangement uses TRBV29-1 and TRBJ1-1; the D gene is possibly TRBD1 (6 bases). Trimming stripped 4 bases from V and 4 bases from J, with 10 bases between. In germline, CDR1 is SQVTM, CDR2 ANQGSEA. The CDR3 has 12 amino acids.

Turning to this clonotype: It may be a read error: a sequence one base away is much more abundant. Here the CDR3 omits its conserved ending phenylalanine or tryptophan, so a read error is the likely source. The J gene is TRBJ2-5, the V gene TRBV7-2, with TRBD2 matching 12 bases. This CDR3 comprises 16 residues. With V trimmed by 10 bases and J by 5 bases, 14 bases remained unmatched. Germline lookup yields CDR1 SGHTA and CDR2 FQGNSA. The CDR3 nucleotides read TGTGCCATCGGACAGCCTAGCGGGAGGGCTTGGGAGACCCAGTACCTC. Translation: CAIGQPSGRAWETQYL.

The chain links TRBV20-1 to TRBJ1-1; D remains unclear. V lost 6 bases, J lost 3 bases, and 20 bases lay in between. Germline loops: CDR1 DFQATT, CDR2 SNEGSKA (reference sequence). The CDR3 extends over 15 amino acids. This CDR3 reads CSAHRTSGWDTEAFF. The CDR3 bases are TGCAGTGCCCATAGGACTAGCGGCTGGGACACTGAAGCTTTCTTT.

The chain carries TRBV15 and TRBJ2-7; D gene unclear. The J call may be in error: the DNA end matches TRBJ2-4 better. From germline, CDR1 is LNHNV and CDR2 YYDKDF (reference sequence). The length of the CDR3 is 13 residues. CDR3: CATSRVRMDIQYF. The CDR3, as DNA: TGTGCCACCAGCAGAGTGAGAATGGACATTCAGTACTTC.

In this sample, this clonotype turned up many times. A junction end diverges from the germline sequence, so it may reflect a read error. The V and J genes are TRBV5-1 and TRBJ1-1; maybe TRBD1 (5 bases). The CDR3 loop spans 13 amino acids. Germline V gene sequence: CDR1 SGHRS, CDR2 YFSETQ. CDR3 region: CASSLGSGTEAFF. The CDR3 bases are TGTGCCAGCAGTTTAGGTTCAGGGACTGAAGCTTTCTTT.

Many counts were recorded for this clonotype. This sequence joins TRBV9 and TRBJ1-4, with D perhaps TRBD1 (5 bases). V lost 2 bases and J lost 2, with 19 bases in between. The V gene's germline CDR1 is SGDLS and CDR2 YYNGEE. The CDR3 spans 18 residues. The CDR3 protein is CASSVGETLGRTNEKLFF. CDR3 DNA sequence: TGTGCCAGCAGCGTCGGAGAAACTTTGGGACGGACTAATGAAAAACTGTTTTTT.

Notes on this clonotype: Possible read error: a much larger clone is one base away. The gene calls are TRBV20-1 and TRBJ2-2, with 10 positions matching TRBD2. This CDR3 region has 15 residues. Germline values: CDR1 DFQATT, CDR2 SNEGSKA (reference sequence). CDR3 amino acids: CSARFGLAATGEPFF. The CDR3 DNA sequence: TGCAGTGCTAGATTTGGACTAGCGGCCACCGGGGAGCCGTTTTTT.

The table lists this clonotype with many counts. CDR3 bases: TGCAGTGCTAGAGATCCGGGTAGAGGGGATTCACCCCTCCACTTT. It encodes CSARDPGRGDSPLHF. This rearrangement joins TRBV20-1 to TRBJ1-6, with D maybe TRBD1 (5 bases). CDR1 and CDR2 from the germline V gene are DFQATT and SNEGSKA (reference sequence). The CDR3 extends over 15 amino acids. Trimming stripped 0 bases from V and 8 bases from J, with 14 bases between.

The chain is built from TRBV7-2 and TRBJ2-1; D is possibly TRBD1 (6 bases). Trimming took off 4 bases at V and 14 bases at J, with 27 bases between the two ends. The germline V gene encodes CDR1 SGHTA and CDR2 FQGNSA. The CDR3 has 16 residues. The CDR3 here is CASSSWTDTLGNIEFF. CDR3 bases: TGTGCCAGCAGCTCGTGGACAGACACTTTGGGGAATATAGAGTTCTTC.

The sample holds many counts of this clonotype. The chain links TRBV11-2 to TRBJ1-5; a possible D gene is TRBD1 (5 bases). Germline values: CDR1 SGHAT, CDR2 FQNNGV. V was pared by 9 bases and J by 7 bases, with 16 bases between. CDR3 size: 13 residues. In nucleotides, the CDR3 is TGTGCCAGTAGTTCCTCAGGGAACCAGCCCCAGCATTTT. Translating gives CASSSSGNQPQHF.

At least ten counts were recorded for this clonotype. The chain links TRBV29-1 to TRBJ2-7, with 7 bases identical to TRBD2. Germline trimming cut 0 bases from V and 3 bases from J; bases unmatched to any gene: 8. There are 15 residues in the CDR3. CDR1 is SQVTM and CDR2 is ANQGSEA in the germline V gene. The CDR3 spells CSVEDDTGGNYEQYF. CDR3 bases: TGCAGCGTTGAAGACGACACGGGGGGTAACTACGAGCAGTACTTC.

As regards this clonotype: The junction departs from the called germline gene at one end, perhaps through a read error. The V gene is TRBV24-1, the J gene TRBJ2-6; D is possibly TRBD1 or TRBD2 (5 bases each). CDR3 length: 13 residues. CDR1 and CDR2 (germline): KGHDR, SFDVKD. The CDR3 nucleotides are TGTGCCACCAGTAGGGACGGGGTCAACGTCCTGACTTTC. Its translation: CATSRDGVNVLTF.

This clonotype is a singleton in its sample. V usage is TRBV7-2 and J usage is TRBJ2-7; TRBD2 might be the D (5 bases). The better agreement between TRBJ2-1 and the DNA end casts doubt on the J call. The CDR3 runs to 14 residues. CDR1 and CDR2 (germline): SGHTA, FQGNSA. The DNA for the CDR3 is TGTGCCAGCAGCCCTAGGCGCGGACTTAGCGAGCAGTTCTTC. It translates to CASSPRRGLSEQFF.

At least ten counts were recorded for this clonotype. The chain couples TRBV4-1 to TRBJ2-7, with 7 positions matching TRBD2. The CDR3 is 16 amino acids. The V gene end was trimmed by 4 bases and the J gene end by 5 bases; junction bases not matched to a gene: 14. From germline, CDR1 is MGHRA and CDR2 YSYEKL. The CDR3 sequence is CASSLGGWEGDHEQYF. The CDR3, as DNA: TGCGCCAGCAGCCTCGGAGGATGGGAGGGAGACCACGAGCAGTACTTC.

The V gene is TRBV12-3 or TRBV12-4, the J gene TRBJ2-2; no reliable D call. The CDR3 is made up of 11 amino acids. V shed 6 bases and J shed 9 bases, with 8 bases lying between them. The CDR3 here is CASSTYRELFF. The CDR3 nucleotides are TGTGCCAGCAGCACCTACAGGGAGCTGTTTTTT.